The next 31 T cell receptor beta chains were all read from a single sample in a study of T cell repertoires in ileal Crohn's disease. Produced via immunoSEQ multiplex PCR; TCRdb's table is partial and in-frame only. The data show about 4,500 clones, 70% to 80% seen once. The sequenced sample was ileal tissue. Receptors originate from an adult with Crohn's disease.

The V gene is TRBV7-9, the J gene TRBJ2-3; TRBD2 aligns across 8 bases. This CDR3 contains 17 residues. Germline loops: CDR1 SEHNR, CDR2 FQNEAQ (reference sequence). The trim removed 5 bases at V and 6 bases at J, leaving 16 bases unmatched. CDR3 protein: CASSPMTSAHSSDTQYF. In DNA form, the CDR3 reads TGTGCCAGCAGCCCAATGACTAGCGCCCACTCATCTGATACGCAGTATTTT.

The chain combines TRBV7-9 with TRBJ2-1; D is uncertain. The CDR3 length is 13 residues. Germline-derived CDR1 and CDR2 are SEHNR and FQNEAQ (reference sequence). V lost 5 bases to trimming and J lost 8 bases, with 13 bases between them. CDR3 in DNA: TGTGCCAGCAGCCCGACTGGTTCCCATGAGCAGTTCTTC. It yields the protein CASSPTGSHEQFF.

This clone has more than one count but fewer than ten. The chain is built from TRBV2 and TRBJ1-2, with TRBD1 matching 7 bases. V gave up 5 bases and J gave up 6 bases; unmatched junction bases: 6. The germline V gene encodes CDR1 SNHLY and CDR2 FYNNEI. This CDR3 spans 13 amino acids. The CDR3 loop reads CASSKDRMDGYTF. The CDR3 region has the DNA TGTGCCAGCAGTAAGGACAGGATGGATGGCTACACCTTC. Looking up the rest from reference TRBV2 and TRBJ1-2 gives the full variable domain: EPEVTQTPSHQVTQMGQEVILRCVPISNHLYFYWYRQILGQKVEFLVSFYNNEISEKSEIFDDQFSVERPDGSNFTLKIRSTKLEDSAMYFCASSKDRMDGYTFGSGTRLTVV.

The chain uses TRBV5-4 and TRBJ2-5, with TRBD1 matching 9 bases. In germline, CDR1 is SGHNT, CDR2 YYREEE (reference sequence). V shed 4 bases, J shed 3 bases, and the junction held 4 bases outside the gene matches. This CDR3 contains 14 residues. In DNA, the CDR3 is TGTGCCAGCAGCCGTGGGGACAGGGAAGAGACCCAGTACTTC. Protein: CASSRGDREETQYF.

The chain couples TRBV29-1 to TRBJ1-2; 7 bases are a match to TRBD1. Germline V gene lookup returns CDR1 SQVTM and CDR2 ANQGSEA. The CDR3 spans 14 residues. Germline trimming cut 7 bases from V and 4 bases from J; bases unmatched to any gene: 12. CDR3 bases: TGCAGCGCACAGGGGCTGGCGTCACCCTATGGCTACACCTTC. Translating gives CSAQGLASPYGYTF.

The rearrangement links TRBV6-1 to TRBJ1-4; tentative D call: TRBD1 (6 bases). The CDR3 has 15 residues. Per germline, CDR1 MNHNS and CDR2 SASEGT. Trimming pared 6 bases from V and 4 bases from J, leaving 15 bases between. CDR3 loop: CASSQWLGGNEKLFF. CDR3 bases: TGTGCCAGCAGCCAGTGGTTAGGGGGTAATGAAAAACTGTTTTTT.

The rearrangement links TRBV9 to TRBJ1-2, with D hard to call. Germline CDR1 and CDR2: SGDLS and YYNGEE. V lost 3 bases, J lost 11 bases, and 14 bases lay in between. This CDR3 is 12 amino acids long. The DNA of the CDR3 is TGTGCCAGCAGCGCATCCGAGGGAAGGTACACCTTC. It specifies CASSASEGRYTF. Drawing the rest from reference TRBV9 and TRBJ1-2, the complete variable domain is DSGVTQTPKHLITATGQRVTLRCSPRSGDLSVYWYQQSLDQGLQFLIQYYNGEERAKGNILERFSAQQFPDLHSELNLSSLELGDSALYFCASSASEGRYTFGSGTRLTVV.

The chain joins TRBV28 to TRBJ2-1, with TRBD2 matching 7 bases. The CDR3 contains 14 residues. V shed 7 bases, J shed 6 bases, and the junction held 9 bases outside the gene matches. Germline CDR1 is MDHEN and CDR2 is SYDVKM. The CDR3 DNA reads as TGTGCCAGCATTAGTAGTGGGAGGGTCAATGAGCAGTTCTTC. Amino acid sequence: CASISSGRVNEQFF.

The chain couples TRBV29-1 to TRBJ2-7; 9 nucleotides align to TRBD2. V shed 3 bases and J 7 bases; nucleotides not matched to a gene: 10. This CDR3 region has 14 residues. Germline V gene data show CDR1 as SQVTM and CDR2 as ANQGSEA. The CDR3, as DNA: TGCAGCGTTGAGTACTCTAGCGGGATCTCGGAGCAGTACTTC. Translating gives CSVEYSSGISEQYF.

This clone was recorded a few times. This sequence joins TRBV6-6 and TRBJ2-7; 12 bases match TRBD2. CDR3 length: 14 amino acids. Germline CDR1 and CDR2: MNHNY and SVGAGI (reference sequence). The junction had 1 base not matched to a gene; V was cut back by 0 bases and J by 7 bases. CDR3 amino acids: CASSYSGLAGEQYF. The CDR3 DNA follows: TGTGCCAGCAGTTACTCGGGACTAGCGGGTGAGCAGTACTTC.

This chain connects TRBV14 to TRBJ1-1; 9 bases align to TRBD1. The V gene end was trimmed by 1 base and the J gene end by 11 bases; junction bases not matched to a gene: 8. The CDR3 has 14 residues. CDR1 is SGHDN, CDR2 FVKESK, per germline. The CDR3 DNA is TGTGCCAGCAGCCAAGGGGGAGACAGGGGGACGGCTTTCTTT. This translates into CASSQGGDRGTAFF. Complete variable domain (other parts from reference TRBV14 and TRBJ1-1): EAGVTQFPSHSVIEKGQTVTLRCDPISGHDNLYWYRRVMGKEIKFLLHFVKESKQDESGMPNNRFLAERTGGTYSTLKVQPAELEDSGVYFCASSQGGDRGTAFFGQGTRLTVV.

J is TRBJ1-3 and V is TRBV2; no clear D. V was trimmed by 5 bases and J by 0 bases, leaving 11 bases between them. The germline V gene encodes CDR1 SNHLY and CDR2 FYNNEI. There are 15 residues in the CDR3. DNA for the CDR3: TGTGCCAGCAGTTTCACAGCAAGCTCTGGAAACACCATATATTTT. Translated, it gives CASSFTASSGNTIYF.

This clone was recorded once. This chain connects TRBV7-9 to TRBJ1-1; D uncertain. The germline gives CDR1 SEHNR, CDR2 FQNEAQ (reference sequence). The CDR3 runs 13 residues. V shed 3 bases and J shed 5 bases, with 10 bases lying between them. The CDR3 coding sequence is TGTGCCAGCAGCTTCCCCCCCATTACTGAAGCTTTCTTT. Amino acids: CASSFPPITEAFF.

This chain links TRBV2 with TRBJ2-7, with D possibly TRBD1 on 5 matching bases. The V end lost 10 bases, the J end lost 5 bases, and 15 bases lay between the germline ends. This CDR3 region has 12 residues. Germline V gives CDR1 SNHLY, CDR2 FYNNEI. The CDR3 bases are TGTGCCACCTCCCGACAGAATAACGAGCAGTACTTC. Encoded protein: CATSRQNNEQYF.

The rearrangement joins TRBV6-5 to TRBJ1-5; 8 bases match TRBD1. Unmatched junction bases numbered 7, after V lost 5 bases and J lost 7 bases. Germline CDR1 MNHEY, CDR2 SVGAGI. The CDR3 extends over 14 amino acids. The CDR3 coding sequence is TGTGCCAGCAGTCACCGGACAGGGATGCAGCCCCAGCATTTT. This sequence encodes CASSHRTGMQPQHF.

The gene calls are TRBV4-1 and TRBJ1-2, with D unresolved. Trimming stripped 4 bases from V and 5 bases from J, with 8 bases between. The CDR3 covers 12 residues. The germline gives CDR1 MGHRA, CDR2 YSYEKL. The CDR3, as DNA: TGCGCCAGCAGCCCGGAGTCTTATGGCTACACCTTC. Translated: CASSPESYGYTF.

The CDR3 region has the DNA TGTGCCACCGCGGGGGGCGGCCAAGAGACCCAGTACTTC. Its protein product is CATAGGGQETQYF. The rearrangement links TRBV6-6 to TRBJ2-5; 8 positions agree with TRBD2. From germline, CDR1 is MNHNY and CDR2 SVGAGI (reference sequence). The CDR3 totals 13 residues. Unmatched junction bases numbered 5, after V lost 10 bases and J lost 1 base.

The rearrangement joins TRBV4-1 to TRBJ2-2; tentative D call: TRBD2 (5 bases). Germline V lookup: CDR1 MGHRA, CDR2 YSYEKL. This CDR3 comprises 14 residues. V was trimmed by 4 bases and J by 6 bases, leaving 12 bases between them. This CDR3 is CASSLGVEPGELFF. CDR3 nucleotide sequence: TGCGCCAGCAGCCTCGGGGTGGAACCCGGGGAGCTGTTTTTT.

The V call is TRBV19, the J call TRBJ1-4; TRBD1 might be the D (6 bases). V was cut by 10 bases and J by 8 bases, with 17 bases left in between. This CDR3 is 13 amino acids long. The germline CDR1 and CDR2 sequences are LNHDA and SQIVND (reference sequence). The CDR3 here is CATRGGGREKLFF. CDR3 coding DNA: TGTGCCACCAGGGGCGGCGGCCGGGAAAAACTGTTTTTT.

The chain carries TRBV5-4 and TRBJ2-3, with 9 bases fitting TRBD2. The CDR3 consists of 16 residues. Germline CDR1 is SGHNT and CDR2 is YYREEE (reference sequence). Trimming cost V 4 bases and J 1 base; bases outside gene matches: 7. CDR3 sequence reads: CASSGVAGEGTDTQYF. The CDR3 DNA is TGTGCCAGCAGCGGGGTAGCGGGAGAGGGCACAGATACGCAGTATTTT. The full variable domain, rest sourced from reference TRBV5-4 and TRBJ2-3, is ETGVTQSPTHLIKTRGQQVTLRCSSQSGHNTVSWYQQALGQGPQFIFQYYREEENGRGNFPPRFSGLQFPNYSSELNVNALELDDSALYLCASSGVAGEGTDTQYFGPGTRLTVL.

This clone was seen a few times. The chain couples TRBV4-1 to TRBJ1-6, with 9 bases fitting TRBD1. CDR3 length equals 16 residues. With 3 bases clipped from V and 14 bases from J, the junction kept 14 bases outside the gene matches. CDR1 MGHRA and CDR2 YSYEKL come from the germline V gene. CDR3 nucleotide sequence: TGCGCCAGCAGCCAGGGACAGGGTACGGGGGATCGGGCCCTCCACTTT. Residues: CASSQGQGTGDRALHF.

The chain links TRBV5-1 to TRBJ1-2; a weak D match, TRBD1 (6 bases). The CDR3 has 13 amino acids. Trimming left V 3 bases short and J 7 bases short, with 13 bases between. Per germline, CDR1 SGHRS and CDR2 YFSETQ. The CDR3 spells CASSSRTDRGYTF. Written as DNA, the CDR3 is TGCGCCAGCAGCTCCCGGACAGACCGTGGCTACACCTTC.

The V call is TRBV11-3, the J call TRBJ2-5; 7 nucleotides align to TRBD1. Germline CDR1 and CDR2: SGHNT and YENEEA. The CDR3 spans 13 residues. The V and J ends lost 6 bases and 7 bases, in that order; junction bases with no gene match: 8. For the CDR3, the DNA is TGTGCCAGCAGTTCAACAGGGGTAGTGACCCAGTACTTC. Its translation is CASSSTGVVTQYF.

As for this clone: One end of the junction is discordant with germline, which a read error may explain. J is TRBJ2-3 and V is TRBV7-7; 7 bases fit TRBD2. This CDR3 is 13 amino acids long. Germline CDR1 is SSHAT and CDR2 is FNYEAQ (reference sequence). The CDR3 protein is CASSLGEGDTQYF. The CDR3, as DNA: TGTGCTAGCAGCTTGGGGGAGGGAGATACGCAGTATTTT.

This chain connects TRBV7-9 to TRBJ1-6; TRBD1 agrees at 7 bases. The CDR3 loop spans 15 amino acids. Germline assignment: CDR1 SEHNR and CDR2 FQNEAQ (reference sequence). V trimming: 4 bases; J trimming: 5 bases; junction bases outside the gene matches: 5. The CDR3, as DNA: TGTGCCAGCAGCTCCACAGGGGCCGATAATTCACCCCTCCACTTT. It is translated as CASSSTGADNSPLHF.

V and J are TRBV11-2 and TRBJ2-7, with a weak D call TRBD2 (5 bases). The CDR3 runs to 15 residues. Germline V gives CDR1 SGHAT, CDR2 FQNNGV. The V end was cut by 2 bases, the J end by 0 bases, with 11 bases between. CDR3 sequence reads: CASSLRFGNSYEQYF. The DNA for the CDR3 is TGTGCCAGCAGCTTACGGTTCGGGAACTCCTACGAGCAGTACTTC.

The chain joins TRBV7-2 to TRBJ2-3, with 11 bases fitting TRBD2. CDR1 is SGHTA, CDR2 FQGNSA, per germline. This CDR3 region has 15 residues. J lost 6 bases, V lost 5 bases, and 7 bases had no gene match. CDR3 sequence reads: CASSLTSGESDTQYF. DNA of the CDR3: TGTGCCAGCAGCCTGACTAGCGGGGAGTCGGATACGCAGTATTTT. Drawing the rest from reference TRBV7-2 and TRBJ2-3, the complete variable domain is GAGVSQSPSNKVTEKGKDVELRCDPISGHTALYWYRQSLGQGLEFLIYFQGNSAPDKSGLPSDRFSAERTGGSVSTLTIQRTQQEDSAVYLCASSLTSGESDTQYFGPGTRLTVL.

The chain joins TRBV4-1 to TRBJ1-1; maybe TRBD1 (6 bases). The germline V gene has CDR1 MGHRA and CDR2 YSYEKL. The CDR3 contains 14 residues. Deletions cut 0 bases from V and 6 bases from J, with 11 bases between. CDR3 sequence: CASSQDSRGAEAFF. The CDR3 nucleotides read TGCGCCAGCAGCCAAGATAGCAGGGGAGCTGAAGCTTTCTTT.

This chain links TRBV27 with TRBJ1-2; D is unclear. The ends were cut back, 0 bases at V and 3 bases at J, with 11 bases in the middle. The CDR3 extends over 15 amino acids. Per the germline V gene, CDR1 is MNHEY and CDR2 is SMNVEV (reference sequence). The CDR3 protein is CASSLSPHTYYGYTF. The CDR3 region has the DNA TGTGCCAGCAGTTTATCTCCTCATACTTACTATGGCTACACCTTC.

The chain's CDR3 is CASSWWDSLSYNEQFF. CDR3 nucleotide sequence: TGTGCCAGCAGCTGGTGGGACTCCCTATCCTACAATGAGCAGTTCTTC. The V call is TRBV5-6, the J call TRBJ2-1; weak D call: TRBD2 (6 bases). CDR3 length: 16 residues. V lost 3 bases and J lost 1, with 14 bases in between. Germline-derived CDR1 and CDR2 are SGHDT and YYEEEE.

The chain uses TRBV11-2 and TRBJ1-1, with 8 bases matching TRBD1. Trimming took 7 bases from V and 4 from J; bases not matched to a gene: 11. CDR1 and CDR2 (germline): SGHAT, FQNNGV. The CDR3 length is 15 residues. Written as DNA, the CDR3 is TGTGCCAGCATCCCGGTGGACAGGGAGACCACTGAAGCTTTCTTT. Protein product: CASIPVDRETTEAFF.